Below, 6 T cell receptor beta chains from the same sample are listed, as sequenced in a study of blood T cells in healthy people across ages. Together with a sample-barcoded 5' primer, a J-beta primer mix was included in a second PCR lasting about 6 to 11 cycles. Using its own MiXCR run on the 5' RACE reads, TCRdb lists one record per CDR3 protein. This table holds 700,000 or so distinct CDR3 sequences, around 43% found once. Material for sequencing was blood. These receptors all stem from a man older than 75 in good health.

The table lists this clonotype with a few counts. The chain has TRBV30 and TRBJ2-7; TRBD2 matches at 7 bases. The V gene's germline CDR1 is GTSNPN and CDR2 SVGIG (reference sequence). J gave up 2 bases and V 5 bases, and 6 bases lay outside the gene matches. CDR3 length: 13 amino acids. CDR3 sequence: CAWDQRGPYEQYF. In nucleotides, the CDR3 is TGTGCCTGGGATCAGCGGGGCCCCTACGAGCAGTACTTC. Full variable domain (missing parts from reference TRBV30 and TRBJ2-7): SQTIHQWPATLVQPVGSPLSLECTVEGTSNPNLYWYRQAAGRGLQLLFYSVGIGQISSEVPQNLSASRPQDRQFILSSKKLLLSDSGFYLCAWDQRGPYEQYFGPGTRLTVT.

Concerning this clonotype: Compared with germline, one end of the junction differs, possibly owing to a read error. V is TRBV6-2 or TRBV6-3 and J is TRBJ2-6; D may be TRBD1 (5 bases). Germline CDR1 and CDR2: MNHEY and SVGEGT. The CDR3 has 15 residues. The CDR3, as DNA: TGTGCCAGCAATACTCTAGACTCTGGGGCCGACGTCCTGACTTTC. It encodes CASNTLDSGADVLTF.

This clonotype has ten or more counts. The chain uses TRBV28 and TRBJ2-1, with D uncertain. The CDR3 has 15 amino acids. V dropped 6 bases and J dropped 2 bases, with 14 bases sitting between them. CDR1 and CDR2 (germline): MDHEN, SYDVKM. The CDR3 spells CASSQSGRPYNEQFF. In nucleotides, the CDR3 is TGTGCCAGCAGCCAATCTGGACGGCCCTACAATGAGCAGTTCTTC.

This chain uses TRBV3-1 with TRBJ2-7; D gene uncertain. V was shortened by 6 bases and J by 5 bases, with 11 bases between the two germline ends. Germline values: CDR1 LGHDT, CDR2 YNNKEL (reference sequence). The CDR3 has 12 amino acids. The CDR3 spells CASSQLGDEQYF. The CDR3 nucleotides are TGTGCCAGCAGTCAACTCGGTGACGAGCAGTACTTC.

This chain uses TRBV7-2 with TRBJ2-7, with D hard to call. CDR3 size: 11 residues. V lost 5 bases and J 3 bases, leaving 5 bases between the germline ends. In germline, CDR1 is SGHTA, CDR2 FQGNSA. The CDR3 DNA sequence: TGTGCCAGCAGCGCGCACTACGAGCAGTACTTC. Its translation is CASSAHYEQYF.

CDR3 sequence reads: CASSELSEGEQFF. The CDR3, as DNA: TGTGCCAGCAGTGAACTGTCGGAGGGGGAGCAGTTCTTC. The V and J genes are TRBV6-1 and TRBJ2-1, with TRBD2 as a possible D gene (6 bases). V shed 2 bases and J shed 10 bases, with 12 bases lying between them. This CDR3 comprises 13 residues. CDR1 is MNHNS, CDR2 SASEGT, per germline.